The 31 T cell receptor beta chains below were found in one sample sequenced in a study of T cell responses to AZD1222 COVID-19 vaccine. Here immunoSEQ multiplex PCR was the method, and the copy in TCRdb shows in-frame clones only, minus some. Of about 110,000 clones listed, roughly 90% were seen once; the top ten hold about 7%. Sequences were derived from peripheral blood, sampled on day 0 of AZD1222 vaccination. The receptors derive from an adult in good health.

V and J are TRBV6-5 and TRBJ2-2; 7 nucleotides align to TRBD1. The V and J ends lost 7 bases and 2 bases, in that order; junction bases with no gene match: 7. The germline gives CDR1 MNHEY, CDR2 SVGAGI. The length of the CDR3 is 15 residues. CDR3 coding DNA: TGTGCCAGCACCCTACAGGGGCGAAACACCGGGGAGCTGTTTTTT. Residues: CASTLQGRNTGELFF.

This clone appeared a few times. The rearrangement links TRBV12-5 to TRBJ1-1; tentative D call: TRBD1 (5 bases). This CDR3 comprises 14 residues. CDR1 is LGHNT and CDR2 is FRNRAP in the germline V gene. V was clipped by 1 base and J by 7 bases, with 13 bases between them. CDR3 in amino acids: CASGLGRQLIEAFF. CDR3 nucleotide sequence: TGTGCTAGTGGTTTGGGCAGACAGTTGATTGAAGCTTTCTTT. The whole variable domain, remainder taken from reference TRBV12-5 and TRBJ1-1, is DARVTQTPRHKVTEMGQEVTMRCQPILGHNTVFWYRQTMMQGLELLAYFRNRAPLDDSGMPKDRFSAEMPDATLATLKIQPSEPRDSAVYFCASGLGRQLIEAFFGQGTRLTVV.

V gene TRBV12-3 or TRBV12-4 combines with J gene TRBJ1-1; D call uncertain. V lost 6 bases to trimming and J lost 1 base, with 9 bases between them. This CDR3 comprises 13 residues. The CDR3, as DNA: TGTGCCAGCAGGACCCTCCAGAACACTGAAGCTTTCTTT. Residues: CASRTLQNTEAFF.

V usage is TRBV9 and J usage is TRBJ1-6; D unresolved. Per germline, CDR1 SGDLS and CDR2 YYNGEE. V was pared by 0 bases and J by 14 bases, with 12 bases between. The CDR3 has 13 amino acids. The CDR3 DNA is TGTGCCAGCAGCGTAGAGGTGTGGTCGGCCCTCCACTTT. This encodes CASSVEVWSALHF.

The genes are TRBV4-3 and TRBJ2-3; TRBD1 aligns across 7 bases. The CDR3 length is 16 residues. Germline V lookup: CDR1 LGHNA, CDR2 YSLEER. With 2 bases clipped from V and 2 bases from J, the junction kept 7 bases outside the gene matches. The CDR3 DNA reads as TGCGCCAGCAGCCAACATGGACAGGAGACCACAGATACGCAGTATTTT. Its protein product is CASSQHGQETTDTQYF.

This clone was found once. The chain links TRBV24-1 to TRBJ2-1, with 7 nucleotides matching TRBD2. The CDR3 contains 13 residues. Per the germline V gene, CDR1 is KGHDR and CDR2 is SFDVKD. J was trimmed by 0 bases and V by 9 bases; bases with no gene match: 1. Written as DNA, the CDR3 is TGTGCCACCGGGGGGGGCTCCTACAATGAGCAGTTCTTC. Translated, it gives CATGGGSYNEQFF.

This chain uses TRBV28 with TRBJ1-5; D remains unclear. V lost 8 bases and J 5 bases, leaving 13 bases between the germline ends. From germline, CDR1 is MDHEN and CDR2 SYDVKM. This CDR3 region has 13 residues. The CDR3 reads CASWATGYQPQHF. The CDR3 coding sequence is TGTGCCAGCTGGGCGACGGGCTATCAGCCCCAGCATTTT.

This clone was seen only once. The DNA of the CDR3 is TGTGCCAGCAGCTTACAAGGCTCTGGAAACACCATATATTTT. This encodes CASSLQGSGNTIYF. The rearrangement joins TRBV5-6 to TRBJ1-3, with no clear D. This CDR3 contains 14 residues. Per the germline V gene, CDR1 is SGHDT and CDR2 is YYEEEE. Trimming stripped 2 bases from V and 0 bases from J, with 6 bases between.

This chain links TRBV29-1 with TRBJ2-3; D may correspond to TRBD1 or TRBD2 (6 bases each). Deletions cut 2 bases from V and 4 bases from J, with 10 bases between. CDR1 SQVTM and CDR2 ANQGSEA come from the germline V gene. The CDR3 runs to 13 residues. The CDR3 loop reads CSVEPGGADTQYF. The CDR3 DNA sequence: TGCAGCGTTGAACCCGGGGGCGCAGATACGCAGTATTTT.

The CDR3 region is CASSPGSEGNEAFF. DNA of the CDR3: TGTGCCAGCAGCCCCGGGTCGGAGGGGAATGAAGCTTTCTTT. The genes are TRBV9 and TRBJ1-1; TRBD1 might be the D (5 bases). Germline lookup yields CDR1 SGDLS and CDR2 YYNGEE. There are 14 residues in the CDR3. The V gene lost 4 bases and the J gene lost 7 bases, with 17 bases spanning the gap.

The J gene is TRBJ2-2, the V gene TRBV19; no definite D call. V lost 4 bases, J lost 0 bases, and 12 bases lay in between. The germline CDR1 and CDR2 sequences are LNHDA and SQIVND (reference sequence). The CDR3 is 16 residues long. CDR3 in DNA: TGTGCCAGTAGTAAGGGTACTCCCGCGAACACCGGGGAGCTGTTTTTT. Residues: CASSKGTPANTGELFF.

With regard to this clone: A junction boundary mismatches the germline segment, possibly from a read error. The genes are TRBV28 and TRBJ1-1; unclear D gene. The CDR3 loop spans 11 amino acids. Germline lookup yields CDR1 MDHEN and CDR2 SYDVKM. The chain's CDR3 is CASSLVRSFDF. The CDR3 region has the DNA TGTGCCAGCAGTTTAGTCAGAAGCTTCGACTTT.

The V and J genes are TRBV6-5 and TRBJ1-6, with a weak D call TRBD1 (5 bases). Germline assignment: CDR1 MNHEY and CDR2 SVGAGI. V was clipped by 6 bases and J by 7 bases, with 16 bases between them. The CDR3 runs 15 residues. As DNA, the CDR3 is TGTGCCAGCAGCGGAGCCGGGGCAACCAATTCACCCCTCCACTTT. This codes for CASSGAGATNSPLHF.

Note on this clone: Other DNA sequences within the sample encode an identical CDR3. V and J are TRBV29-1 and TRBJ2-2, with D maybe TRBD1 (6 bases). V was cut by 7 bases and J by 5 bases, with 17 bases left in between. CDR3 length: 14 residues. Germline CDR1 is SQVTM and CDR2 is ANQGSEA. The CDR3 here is CSALGQGKTGELFF. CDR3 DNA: TGCAGCGCTCTTGGGCAGGGGAAAACCGGGGAGCTGTTTTTT.

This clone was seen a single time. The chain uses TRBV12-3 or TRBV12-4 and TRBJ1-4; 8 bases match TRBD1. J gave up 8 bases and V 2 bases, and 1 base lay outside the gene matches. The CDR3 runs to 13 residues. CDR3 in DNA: TGTGCCAGCAGTTTATCAGGGGGCGAAAAACTGTTTTTT. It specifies CASSLSGGEKLFF.

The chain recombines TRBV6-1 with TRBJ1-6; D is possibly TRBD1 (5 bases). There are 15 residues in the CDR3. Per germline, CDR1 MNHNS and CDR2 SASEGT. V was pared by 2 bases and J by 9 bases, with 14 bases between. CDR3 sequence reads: CASSETQGPISPLHF. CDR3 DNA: TGTGCCAGCAGTGAAACCCAGGGACCTATTTCACCCCTCCACTTT.

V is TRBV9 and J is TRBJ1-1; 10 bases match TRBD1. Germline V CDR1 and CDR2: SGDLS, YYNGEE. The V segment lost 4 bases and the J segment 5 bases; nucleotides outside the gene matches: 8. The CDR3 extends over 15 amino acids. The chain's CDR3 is CASSPRGTGETEAFF. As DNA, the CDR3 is TGTGCCAGCAGCCCTAGAGGGACAGGGGAGACTGAAGCTTTCTTT.

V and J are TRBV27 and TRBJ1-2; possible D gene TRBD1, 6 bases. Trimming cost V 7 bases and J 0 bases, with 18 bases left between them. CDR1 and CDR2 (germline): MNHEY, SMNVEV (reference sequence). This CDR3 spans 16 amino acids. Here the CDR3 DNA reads TGTGCCAGCACCCCATCCAGGGGAAGTTCTAACTATGGCTACACCTTC. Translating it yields CASTPSRGSSNYGYTF.

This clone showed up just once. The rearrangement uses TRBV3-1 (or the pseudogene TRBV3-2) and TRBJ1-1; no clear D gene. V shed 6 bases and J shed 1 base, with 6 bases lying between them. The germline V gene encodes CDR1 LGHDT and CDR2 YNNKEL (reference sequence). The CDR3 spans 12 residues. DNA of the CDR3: TGTGCCAGCAGTCGCACGAACACTGAAGCTTTCTTT. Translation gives CASSRTNTEAFF.

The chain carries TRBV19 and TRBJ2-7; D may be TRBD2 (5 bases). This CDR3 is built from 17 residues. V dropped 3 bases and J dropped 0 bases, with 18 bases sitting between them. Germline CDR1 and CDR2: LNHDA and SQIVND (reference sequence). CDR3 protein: CASSIGPLMGSSYEQYF. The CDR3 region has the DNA TGTGCCAGTAGTATTGGACCTCTTATGGGGAGCTCCTACGAGCAGTACTTC.

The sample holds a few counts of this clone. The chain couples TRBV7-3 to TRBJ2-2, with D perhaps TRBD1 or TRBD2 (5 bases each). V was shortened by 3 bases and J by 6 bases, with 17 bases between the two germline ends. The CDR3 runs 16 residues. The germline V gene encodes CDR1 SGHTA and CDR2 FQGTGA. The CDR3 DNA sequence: TGTGCCAGCAGCTTTGGTGGGACCACGGCGGCCGGGGAGCTGTTTTTT. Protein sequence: CASSFGGTTAAGELFF.

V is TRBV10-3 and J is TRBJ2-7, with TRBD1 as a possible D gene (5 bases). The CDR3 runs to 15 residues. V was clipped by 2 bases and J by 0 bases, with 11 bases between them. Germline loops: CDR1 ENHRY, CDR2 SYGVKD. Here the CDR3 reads CAISEPRGSSYEQYF. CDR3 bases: TGTGCCATCAGTGAGCCTAGGGGCAGCTCCTACGAGCAGTACTTC.

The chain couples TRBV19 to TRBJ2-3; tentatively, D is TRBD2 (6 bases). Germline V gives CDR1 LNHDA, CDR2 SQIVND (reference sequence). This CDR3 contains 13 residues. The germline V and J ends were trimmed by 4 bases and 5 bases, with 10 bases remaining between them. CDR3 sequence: CASSSRGLDTQYF. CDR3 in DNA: TGTGCCAGTAGTAGCCGGGGACTAGATACGCAGTATTTT. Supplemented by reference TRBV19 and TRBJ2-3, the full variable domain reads DGGITQSPKYLFRKEGQNVTLSCEQNLNHDAMYWYRQDPGQGLRLIYYSQIVNDFQKGDIAEGYSVSREKKESFPLTVTSAQKNPTAFYLCASSSRGLDTQYFGPGTRLTVL.

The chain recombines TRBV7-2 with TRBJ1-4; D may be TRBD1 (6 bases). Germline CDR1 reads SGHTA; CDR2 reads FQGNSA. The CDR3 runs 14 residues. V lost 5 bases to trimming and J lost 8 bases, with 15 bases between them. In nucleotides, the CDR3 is TGTGCCAGCAGCCTAGGGGGGAATCAGGAAAAACTGTTTTTT. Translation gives CASSLGGNQEKLFF.

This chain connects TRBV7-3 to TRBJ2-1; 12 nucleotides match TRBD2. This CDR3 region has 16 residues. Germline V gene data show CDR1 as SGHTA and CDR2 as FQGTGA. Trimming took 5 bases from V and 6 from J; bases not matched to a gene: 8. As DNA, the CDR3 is TGTGCCAGCAGCATCCCTAGCGGGAGGGGTCCCAATGAGCAGTTCTTC. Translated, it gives CASSIPSGRGPNEQFF. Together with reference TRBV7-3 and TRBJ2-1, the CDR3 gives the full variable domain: GAGVSQTPSNKVTEKGKYVELRCDPISGHTALYWYRQSLGQGPEFLIYFQGTGAADDSGLPNDRFFAVRPEGSVSTLKIQRTERGDSAVYLCASSIPSGRGPNEQFFGPGTRLTVL.

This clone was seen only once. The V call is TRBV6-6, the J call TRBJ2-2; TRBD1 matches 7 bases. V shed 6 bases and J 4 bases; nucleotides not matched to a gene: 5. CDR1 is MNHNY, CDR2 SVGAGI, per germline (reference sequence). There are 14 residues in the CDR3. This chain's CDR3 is CASSRRDSTGELFF. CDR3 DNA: TGTGCCAGCAGCCGTAGGGACAGCACCGGGGAGCTGTTTTTT.

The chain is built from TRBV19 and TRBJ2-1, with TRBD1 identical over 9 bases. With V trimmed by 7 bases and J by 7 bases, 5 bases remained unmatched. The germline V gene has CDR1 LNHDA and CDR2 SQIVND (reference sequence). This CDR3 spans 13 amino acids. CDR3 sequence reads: CASTEDRGNEQFF. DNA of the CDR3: TGTGCCAGTACAGAGGACAGGGGAAATGAGCAGTTCTTC.

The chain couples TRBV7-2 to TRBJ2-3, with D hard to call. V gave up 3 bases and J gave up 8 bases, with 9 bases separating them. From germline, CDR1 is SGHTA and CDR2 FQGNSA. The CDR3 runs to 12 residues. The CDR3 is CASSLDRSTQYF. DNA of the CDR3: TGTGCCAGCAGCTTGGATCGGAGTACGCAGTATTTT. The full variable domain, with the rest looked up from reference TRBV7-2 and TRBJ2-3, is GAGVSQSPSNKVTEKGKDVELRCDPISGHTALYWYRQSLGQGLEFLIYFQGNSAPDKSGLPSDRFSAERTGGSVSTLTIQRTQQEDSAVYLCASSLDRSTQYFGPGTRLTVL.

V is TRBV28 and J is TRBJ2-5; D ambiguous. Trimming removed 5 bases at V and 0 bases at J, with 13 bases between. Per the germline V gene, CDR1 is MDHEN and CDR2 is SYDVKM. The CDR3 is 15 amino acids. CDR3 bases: TGTGCCAGCAGTCACCGTTTGGGGTACCAAGAGACCCAGTACTTC. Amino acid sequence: CASSHRLGYQETQYF.

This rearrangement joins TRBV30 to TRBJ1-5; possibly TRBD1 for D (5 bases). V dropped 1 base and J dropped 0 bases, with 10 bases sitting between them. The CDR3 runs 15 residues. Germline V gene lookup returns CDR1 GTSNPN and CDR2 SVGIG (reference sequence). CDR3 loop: CAWSGGGFSNQPQHF. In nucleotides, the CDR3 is TGTGCCTGGAGTGGGGGCGGATTTAGCAATCAGCCCCAGCATTTT.

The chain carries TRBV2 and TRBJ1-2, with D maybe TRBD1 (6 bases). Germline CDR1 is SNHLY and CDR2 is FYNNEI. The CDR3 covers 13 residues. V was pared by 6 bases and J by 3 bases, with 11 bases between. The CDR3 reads CASSVQGYYGYTF. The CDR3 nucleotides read TGTGCCAGCAGCGTACAGGGATACTATGGCTACACCTTC.